What follows is one TCR beta chain and its context. Sequencing was performed with immunoSEQ multiplex PCR; in TCRdb, only in-frame clones are kept and a portion is missing. The table lists approximately 100,000 clones, about 85% of them singletons, with nearly 4.5% in the top ten. This entry belongs to a study of blood T cell repertoires in COVID-19. This CDR3 spans 16 amino acids. V lost 0 bases and J lost 5; bases outside the gene matches: 7. The germline V gene has CDR1 SGHRS and CDR2 YFSETQ. The specimen was peripheral blood. This clonotype was obtained from a man aged 60 to 69 with acute or convalescent COVID-19. The V gene is TRBV5-1, the J gene TRBJ2-1; 8 bases fit TRBD1. Here the CDR3 reads CASSLGRGPLDNEQFF. CDR3 nucleotide sequence: TGCGCCAGCAGCTTGGGCAGGGGGCCGCTCGACAATGAGCAGTTCTTC.